The clone carrying this T cell receptor (beta chain) was counted once. Here immunoSEQ multiplex PCR was the method, and the copy in TCRdb shows in-frame clones only, minus some. The sample carries roughly 400,000 clones, roughly 88% recorded once. This entry belongs to a study of blood T cell repertoires in COVID-19. Allocation to cohorts depended on clinical history reported by the participants. This CDR3 contains 14 residues. CDR1 and CDR2 from the germline V gene are KGHDR and SFDVKD. Trimming stripped 3 bases from V and 5 bases from J, with 10 bases between. This receptor was obtained from a woman aged 40 to 49 with acute COVID-19. Sequencing used PBMCs or T cells enriched from blood (not recorded which). The chain is built from TRBV24-1 and TRBJ1-5; D perhaps matches TRBD1 (6 bases). CDR3: CATSDGQSYQPQHF. The CDR3 bases are TGTGCCACCAGTGATGGACAGTCATATCAGCCCCAGCATTTT.